The clone carrying this T cell receptor (beta chain) was observed many times. As yet, its antigen is unknown. The data are from a study of early T cells in non-severe SARS-CoV-2 infection. Findings and caveats of the study: Using VDJdb, the matching emphasized anti-spike CD8 responses while missing private and CD4 specificities.

Tagging with unique molecular identifiers was applied to individual cDNA molecules. TCRdb ran MiXCR on the 5' RACE reads and lists one entry per CDR3 protein. The table records approximately 46,000 distinct CDR3 sequences, about 9.3% of them present only once. The V and J ends lost 6 bases and 9 bases respectively, with 9 bases between them. The germline V gene has CDR1 MDHEN and CDR2 SYDVKM. CDR3 length equals 11 residues. V and J are TRBV28 and TRBJ2-1, with unresolved D. This receptor was identified in an adult who was a healthcare worker with PCR-confirmed SARS-CoV-2 infection or an uninfected control (not recorded which). Material: whole blood. The CDR3 nucleotides read TGTGCCAGCAGATCTCCGAGTGAGCAGTTCTTC. Amino acid sequence: CASRSPSEQFF.